One sample yielded the 18 T cell receptor beta chains listed below, sequenced in a study of long-term antiretroviral therapy in people with HIV. The authors ran the immunoSEQ assay, v3.0, at survey level. Sequencing was performed with immunoSEQ multiplex PCR; in TCRdb, only in-frame clones are kept and a portion is missing. The sample consists of 20,000 or so clones, around 86% of them appearing once. The sample here was unsorted PBMCs, taken 0.2 years before starting antiretroviral therapy. The receptor source for this set is a man between 18 and 29 years old with HIV.

V and J are TRBV7-9 and TRBJ2-1, with D tentatively TRBD1 (7 bases). Germline V lookup: CDR1 SEHNR, CDR2 FQNEAQ (reference sequence). Trimming removed 5 bases from V and 7 bases from J, with 18 bases in between. The CDR3 spans 15 residues. The DNA for the CDR3 is TGTGCCAGCAGCGACGGCTCAGGGGGGTGGAATGAGCAGTTCTTC. Translating it yields CASSDGSGGWNEQFF.

This rearrangement joins TRBV4-2 to TRBJ1-1; unclear D gene. CDR1 and CDR2 (germline): LGHNA, YNFKEQ. The CDR3 is made up of 15 amino acids. Deletions cut 0 bases from V and 4 bases from J, with 12 bases between. Here the CDR3 reads CASSQEGYGSTEAFF. The DNA for the CDR3 is TGTGCCAGCAGCCAAGAAGGGTATGGGTCCACTGAAGCTTTCTTT.

The table lists this clone with a few counts. This chain connects TRBV7-2 to TRBJ1-2; TRBD1 agrees at 7 bases. V shed 1 base, J shed 3 bases, and the junction held 5 bases outside the gene matches. From germline, CDR1 is SGHTA and CDR2 FQGNSA. The CDR3 length is 15 residues. DNA of the CDR3: TGTGCCAGCAGCTTAGGCAGGGGGTTGGACTATGGCTACACCTTC. Residues: CASSLGRGLDYGYTF. Together with reference TRBV7-2 and TRBJ1-2, the CDR3 gives the full variable domain: GAGVSQSPSNKVTEKGKDVELRCDPISGHTALYWYRQSLGQGLEFLIYFQGNSAPDKSGLPSDRFSAERTGGSVSTLTIQRTQQEDSAVYLCASSLGRGLDYGYTFGSGTRLTVV.

The chain is built from TRBV9 and TRBJ2-2; no definite D call. Per germline, CDR1 SGDLS and CDR2 YYNGEE. Trimming took off 0 bases at V and 7 bases at J, with 7 bases between the two ends. This CDR3 is built from 13 residues. This CDR3 is CASSVDGVGELFF. The CDR3 DNA is TGTGCCAGCAGCGTAGACGGCGTCGGGGAGCTGTTTTTT.

The chain employs TRBV28 and TRBJ2-1; the D gene is possibly TRBD2 (5 bases). CDR3 length: 12 amino acids. V gave up 4 bases and J gave up 10 bases, with 11 bases separating them. Per germline, CDR1 MDHEN and CDR2 SYDVKM. This CDR3 is CASSYRLMEQFF. The CDR3 DNA sequence: TGTGCCAGCAGTTATCGACTAATGGAGCAGTTCTTC.

The chain employs TRBV11-2 and TRBJ2-7, with 12 bases lining up with TRBD2. Germline V gives CDR1 SGHAT, CDR2 FQNNGV. The CDR3 spans 15 residues. V shed 5 bases, J shed 2 bases, and the junction held 4 bases outside the gene matches. The CDR3 coding sequence is TGTGCCAGCAGCCTCGGACTAGCGGGGACCTACGAGCAGTACTTC. Its protein product is CASSLGLAGTYEQYF.

The V and J genes are TRBV23-1 and TRBJ2-7; 7 bases are a match to TRBD2. TRBV23-1 is assigned to the ORF class and has an uncertain function. J gave up 3 bases and V 1 base, and 21 bases lay outside the gene matches. The CDR3 covers 20 residues. The CDR3 protein is CASSQFAKLAISPEGYEQYF. CDR3 sequence (DNA): TGCGCCAGCAGTCAATTTGCTAAACTAGCGATCTCGCCCGAGGGCTACGAGCAGTACTTC.

V and J are TRBV4-1 and TRBJ1-5; possibly TRBD1 for D (5 bases). Germline V gene data show CDR1 as MGHRA and CDR2 as YSYEKL. CDR3 length: 15 amino acids. The V end was cut by 1 base, the J end by 7 bases, with 14 bases between. Written as DNA, the CDR3 is TGCGCCAGCAGCCAAGGATCCCAGGGAGACCAGCCCCAGCATTTT. The encoded protein is CASSQGSQGDQPQHF.

This chain joins TRBV9 and TRBJ1-5; D is ambiguous. V was cut by 0 bases and J by 4 bases, with 11 bases left in between. Germline V gene data show CDR1 as SGDLS and CDR2 as YYNGEE. The CDR3 contains 15 residues. CDR3 sequence: CASSVGIRGNQPQHF. Written as DNA, the CDR3 is TGTGCCAGCAGCGTAGGAATCCGGGGAAATCAGCCCCAGCATTTT.

The CDR3 DNA is TGTGCCAGCAGTCCGACAGGGCCCGAAACTGAAGCTTTCTTT. It translates to CASSPTGPETEAFF. The rearrangement links TRBV6-1 to TRBJ1-1; 7 nucleotides align to TRBD1. Germline V gives CDR1 MNHNS, CDR2 SASEGT. V lost 5 bases to trimming and J lost 5 bases; unmatched junction nucleotides: 8. The CDR3 length is 14 residues.

This clone was detected once. The rearrangement links TRBV12-5 to TRBJ1-5; D gene unclear. CDR1 is LGHNT, CDR2 FRNRAP, per germline. This CDR3 comprises 12 residues. Trimming left V 4 bases short and J 6 bases short, with 7 bases between. CDR3 nucleotide sequence: TGTGCTAGTGGTTGGGCAGGTCAGCCCCAGCATTTT. It encodes CASGWAGQPQHF. The complete variable domain, with remaining parts taken from reference TRBV12-5 and TRBJ1-5, reads DARVTQTPRHKVTEMGQEVTMRCQPILGHNTVFWYRQTMMQGLELLAYFRNRAPLDDSGMPKDRFSAEMPDATLATLKIQPSEPRDSAVYFCASGWAGQPQHFGDGTRLSIL.

The chain combines TRBV7-2 with TRBJ2-1; 8 nucleotides line up with TRBD2. CDR1 and CDR2 (germline): SGHTA, FQGNSA. J was trimmed by 0 bases and V by 2 bases; bases with no gene match: 0. The CDR3 sequence is 15 residues long. The CDR3 DNA reads TGTGCCAGCAGCTTAAGCGGGAGCTCCTACAATGAGCAGTTCTTC. Its protein is CASSLSGSSYNEQFF.

This chain connects TRBV7-9 to TRBJ2-3; D uncertain. This CDR3 contains 14 residues. Germline CDR1 reads SEHNR; CDR2 reads FQNEAQ (reference sequence). With 4 bases removed from V and 5 bases from J, the gap between germline ends came to 13 bases. Written as DNA, the CDR3 is TGTGCCAGCAGCTCGGAATCTGGGCGAGATACGCAGTATTTT. The encoded protein is CASSSESGRDTQYF.

This clone was counted a few times. CDR3 sequence reads: CASGQSYTGELFF. The CDR3 DNA reads TGTGCCAGCGGACAGTCGTACACCGGGGAGCTGTTTTTT. This rearrangement joins TRBV6-1 to TRBJ2-2; D may be TRBD1 (6 bases). This CDR3 spans 13 amino acids. Trimming removed 8 bases at V and 3 bases at J, with 10 bases between. The V gene's germline CDR1 is MNHNS and CDR2 SASEGT.

The chain combines TRBV7-2 with TRBJ2-5; D uncertain. V lost 7 bases to trimming and J lost 1 base, with 13 bases between them. The CDR3 runs to 14 residues. CDR1 is SGHTA, CDR2 FQGNSA, per germline. CDR3 nucleotide sequence: TGTGCCAGCACCCCCCAAGCCTTCCAAGAGACCCAGTACTTC. Protein product: CASTPQAFQETQYF.

The rearrangement joins TRBV4-3 to TRBJ2-7, with D possibly matching TRBD2 (5 bases). The CDR3 runs to 17 residues. Trimming took 0 bases from V and 0 from J, leaving 15 bases between them. Germline V lookup: CDR1 LGHNA, CDR2 YSLEER. The CDR3 region is CASSQDARAPLSYEQYF. CDR3 in DNA: TGCGCCAGCAGCCAAGATGCGCGGGCGCCACTCTCCTACGAGCAGTACTTC.

This clone was seen more than once but under ten times. V is TRBV4-3 and J is TRBJ1-1, with D unclear. The CDR3 covers 16 residues. V was pared by 0 bases and J by 11 bases, with 22 bases between. Germline V gene sequence: CDR1 LGHNA, CDR2 YSLEER. CDR3 nucleotide sequence: TGCGCCAGCAGCCAAGAAGGAGTAAAGGTGGCGGCCGAGGCTTTCTTT. It translates to CASSQEGVKVAAEAFF.

The chain carries TRBV2 and TRBJ2-1, with 8 bases aligning to TRBD1. Germline loops: CDR1 SNHLY, CDR2 FYNNEI. The CDR3 sequence is 15 residues long. V shed 7 bases, J shed 1 base, and the junction held 6 bases outside the gene matches. The CDR3 spells CASKNGQGSYNEQFF. Here the CDR3 DNA reads TGTGCCAGCAAAAATGGACAGGGTTCCTACAATGAGCAGTTCTTC.